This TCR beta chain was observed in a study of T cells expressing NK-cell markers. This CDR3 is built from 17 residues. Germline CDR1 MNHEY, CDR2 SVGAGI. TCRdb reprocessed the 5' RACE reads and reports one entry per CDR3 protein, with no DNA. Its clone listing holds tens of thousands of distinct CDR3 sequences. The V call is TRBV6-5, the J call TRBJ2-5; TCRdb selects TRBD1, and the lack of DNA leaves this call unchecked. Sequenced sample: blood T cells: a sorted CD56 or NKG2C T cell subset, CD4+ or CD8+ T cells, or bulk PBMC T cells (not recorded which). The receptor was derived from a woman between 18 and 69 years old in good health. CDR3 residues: CASSYSSFTGAQETQYF.